One sample yielded the 19 T cell receptor beta chains listed below, sequenced in a study of regulatory T cells in long-lasting Graves disease. Time point here: newly diagnosed GD, antithyroid drugs for less than 3 months. RNA isolated from PBMCs was used to make the TCR library. Arm-PCR of CDR3 regions and iRepertoire HTBI primers were the basis on which TCR beta libraries were built. TCRdb re-called the multiplex PCR reads through MiXCR, storing one row per CDR3 protein. The table has fewer than 350,000 distinct CDR3 sequences, roughly 18% seen once. Here the sequenced sample was peripheral blood mononuclear cells (PBMCs), taken at new diagnosis, from a patient treated with antithyroid drugs. The receptor set was obtained from a female donor with Graves disease.

This clonotype was counted at least ten times. This rearrangement joins TRBV18 to TRBJ2-7, with D perhaps TRBD2 (6 bases). This CDR3 is 15 amino acids long. Trimming left V 6 bases short and J 0 bases short, with 15 bases between. Germline-derived CDR1 and CDR2 are KGHSH and LQKENI. The CDR3 region has the DNA TGTGCCAGCTCTGGTTCCGGGGGAGGCTCCTACGAGCAGTACTTC. Translation: CASSGSGGGSYEQYF.

Ten or more counts support this clonotype. The chain links TRBV12-3 or TRBV12-4 to TRBJ2-1; possible D gene TRBD1, 5 bases. With 5 bases removed from V and 7 bases from J, the gap between germline ends came to 15 bases. The CDR3 sequence is 14 residues long. The CDR3 sequence: CASSPEGRGNEQFF. CDR3 DNA sequence: TGTGCCAGCAGTCCCGAAGGTAGGGGAAATGAGCAGTTCTTC.

J is TRBJ2-3 and V is TRBV6-2 or TRBV6-3; 7 bases agree with TRBD2. V lost 5 bases, J lost 5 bases, and 7 bases stayed unmatched. The CDR3 loop spans 14 amino acids. Per germline, CDR1 MNHEY and CDR2 SVGEGT. The CDR3 DNA reads as TGTGCCAGCAGTGGAGCGGGAAGGGGAGATACGCAGTATTTT. Its translation: CASSGAGRGDTQYF.

In this sample, this clonotype turned up a few times. This chain uses TRBV6-2 or TRBV6-3 with TRBJ2-7, with D possibly matching TRBD2 (5 bases). Germline-derived CDR1 and CDR2 are MNHEY and SVGEGT. The CDR3 has 14 residues. The V and J ends lost 4 bases and 7 bases respectively, with 17 bases between them. CDR3 amino acids: CASSLSSSPGEQYF. The CDR3 DNA reads TGTGCCAGCAGTTTATCTAGCAGCCCGGGAGAGCAGTACTTC.

This clonotype has more than one count but fewer than ten. This chain joins TRBV5-4 and TRBJ2-1; 8 bases agree with TRBD2. Germline trimming cut 2 bases from V and 7 bases from J; bases unmatched to any gene: 2. Germline values: CDR1 SGHNT, CDR2 YYREEE (reference sequence). This CDR3 spans 13 amino acids. In nucleotides, the CDR3 is TGTGCCAGCAGCTTCCGCGGGAGGAATGAGCAGTTCTTC. The encoded protein is CASSFRGRNEQFF.

As to this clonotype: It may be a read error: a sequence one base away is much more abundant. This chain connects TRBV29-1 to TRBJ2-7; 10 nucleotides line up with TRBD2. The CDR3 contains 14 residues. The ends lost 7 bases at V and 7 bases at J; junction bases unmatched: 13. The germline V gene has CDR1 SQVTM and CDR2 ANQGSEA. Here the CDR3 reads CSGTRLAGYNEQYF. The CDR3 DNA follows: TGCAGCGGAACAAGACTAGCGGGCTACAATGAGCAGTACTTC.

This clonotype has ten or more counts. V and J are TRBV6-4 and TRBJ2-3, with 8 bases that match TRBD2. The germline gives CDR1 MRHNA, CDR2 SNTAGT. The CDR3 sequence is 16 residues long. With V trimmed by 0 bases and J by 2 bases, 4 bases remained unmatched. For the CDR3, the DNA is TGTGCCAGCAGTGACTCGGCGGGAGGATCCACAGATACGCAGTATTTT. Protein sequence: CASSDSAGGSTDTQYF.

This clonotype was observed many times. The chain employs TRBV3-1 and TRBJ2-5, with unresolved D. Trimming removed 7 bases from V and 1 base from J, with 10 bases in between. Germline V gene sequence: CDR1 LGHDT, CDR2 YNNKEL (reference sequence). This CDR3 region has 13 residues. As DNA, the CDR3 is TGTGCCAGCAACCCCGGTTTCCAAGAGACCCAGTACTTC. This gives the protein CASNPGFQETQYF.

This clonotype was picked up a small number of times. The genes are TRBV7-9 and TRBJ1-6; D might be TRBD1 (5 bases). CDR1 and CDR2 from the germline V gene are SEHNR and FQNEAQ (reference sequence). V was pared by 7 bases and J by 7 bases, with 20 bases between. This CDR3 has 16 amino acids. DNA of the CDR3: TGTGCCAGCAACAACCTGGGACGGGCGGAAAATTCACCCCTCCACTTT. Translating it yields CASNNLGRAENSPLHF.

This clonotype was detected ten times or more. This chain links TRBV10-3 with TRBJ2-7; D is undetermined. The CDR3 loop spans 12 amino acids. The germline V and J ends were trimmed by 11 bases and 6 bases, with 17 bases remaining between them. The germline gives CDR1 ENHRY, CDR2 SYGVKD. CDR3 region: CAGAAESGEQYF. In nucleotides, the CDR3 is TGTGCCGGTGCGGCCGAGTCCGGCGAGCAGTACTTC.

At least ten counts were recorded for this clonotype. CDR3: CASSFSTTNSYEQYF. For the CDR3, the DNA is TGTGCCAGCAGCTTTTCCACCACGAATTCCTACGAGCAGTACTTC. V gene TRBV11-2 combines with J gene TRBJ2-7; D gene unclear. The CDR3 loop spans 15 amino acids. The germline V and J ends were trimmed by 3 bases and 1 base, with 13 bases remaining between them. Per the germline V gene, CDR1 is SGHAT and CDR2 is FQNNGV.

This clonotype came up many times. The rearrangement links TRBV19 to TRBJ2-2; possibly TRBD1 or TRBD2 for D (5 bases each). CDR3 length equals 15 residues. CDR1 and CDR2 from the germline V gene are LNHDA and SQIVND (reference sequence). Trimming removed 8 bases from V and 0 bases from J, with 13 bases in between. The CDR3 loop is CASGGSHPNTGELFF. In DNA, the CDR3 is TGTGCCAGTGGGGGTTCGCACCCGAACACCGGGGAGCTGTTTTTT.

The chain links TRBV9 to TRBJ1-2; 7 bases fit TRBD1. V was pared by 0 bases and J by 0 bases, with 5 bases of the junction left unmatched. The CDR3 has 16 residues. Germline CDR1 SGDLS, CDR2 YYNGEE. This CDR3 is CASSVARQGANYGYTF. As DNA, the CDR3 is TGTGCCAGCAGCGTAGCTCGTCAGGGGGCTAACTATGGCTACACCTTC.

The chain is built from TRBV28 and TRBJ1-5; the D is unclear. This CDR3 region has 11 residues. Germline-derived CDR1 and CDR2 are MDHEN and SYDVKM. Deletions cut 11 bases from V and 7 bases from J, with 12 bases between. The CDR3 reads CAGTNSQPQHF. The CDR3 nucleotides are TGTGCCGGCACTAATTCCCAGCCCCAGCATTTT. Full variable domain (missing parts from reference TRBV28 and TRBJ1-5): DVKVTQSSRYLVKRTGEKVFLECVQDMDHENMFWYRQDPGLGLRLIYFSYDVKMKEKGDIPEGYSVSREKKERFSLILESASTNQTSMYLCAGTNSQPQHFGDGTRLSIL.

Turning to this clonotype: This may be a read error: a much more frequent sequence differs by one nucleotide. V usage is TRBV4-2 and J usage is TRBJ1-1; D not resolved. This CDR3 has 13 amino acids. The germline V gene has CDR1 LGHNA and CDR2 YNFKEQ. The V gene lost 0 bases and the J gene lost 1 base, with 3 bases spanning the gap. The CDR3 is CASSQERNTEAFF. The DNA for the CDR3 is TGTGCCAGCAGCCAAGAGAGGAACACTGAAGCTTTCTTT.

This chain joins TRBV12-5 and TRBJ2-7; 7 nucleotides match TRBD2. The ends lost 6 bases at V and 1 base at J; junction bases unmatched: 6. This CDR3 has 14 amino acids. From germline, CDR1 is LGHNT and CDR2 FRNRAP. Here the CDR3 reads CASGTGEGSYEQYF. The CDR3 region has the DNA TGTGCTAGTGGGACCGGGGAGGGATCCTACGAGCAGTACTTC.

Regarding this clonotype: A much more abundant neighbour one base away suggests this may be a read error. The V call is TRBV7-9, the J call TRBJ2-1, with TRBD2 matching over 7 bases. CDR1 SEHNR and CDR2 FQNEAQ come from the germline V gene (reference sequence). The CDR3 has 15 residues. CDR3 nucleotide sequence: TGTGCCAGCAGCCCGCTAGCGGTCTCCTACAATGGGCAGTTCTTC. It encodes CASSPLAVSYNGQFF.

This clonotype was counted at least ten times. This chain uses TRBV7-2 with TRBJ1-1, with 10 bases that match TRBD1. The CDR3 has 18 residues. The germline V gene encodes CDR1 SGHTA and CDR2 FQGNSA. V lost 5 bases and J lost 4; bases outside the gene matches: 16. CDR3 protein: CASSTANIGTGVPTEAFF. CDR3 nucleotides: TGTGCCAGCAGCACAGCCAATATCGGGACAGGGGTTCCCACTGAAGCTTTCTTT.

Of note for this clonotype: With a far larger clone one base away, a read error is the likely cause. The rearrangement joins TRBV2 to TRBJ2-5, with D possibly matching TRBD1 (5 bases). The CDR3 length is 14 residues. CDR1 and CDR2 from the germline V gene are SNHLY and FYNNEI. CDR3: CASSLTDSQEAQYF. DNA of the CDR3: TGTGCCAGCAGCCTAACCGACAGCCAAGAGGCCCAGTACTTC.